This T cell receptor beta chain was identified during a study of cytomegalovirus exposure and HLA in healthy donors. The CDR3 totals 13 residues. Per the germline V gene, CDR1 is LNHNV and CDR2 is YYDKDF (reference sequence). V was clipped by 4 bases and J by 4 bases, with 8 bases between them. It was with 60 Vbeta and 13 Jbeta primers that the PCR ran. Only in-frame clones appear in the TCRdb table, and some are missing; sequencing was by immunoSEQ multiplex PCR. The data show some 110,000 clones, around 85% seen once. Sequencing was done on a sample of PBMCs. This TCR was recovered from a man aged 55 to 70 in good health and CMV-seronegative. V and J are TRBV15 and TRBJ1-5; unclear D gene. The CDR3, as DNA: TGTGCCACCAGCATAGGCGGTAATCAGCCCCAGCATTTT. Protein: CATSIGGNQPQHF.